This TCR beta chain comes out of a study of cytomegalovirus exposure and HLA in healthy donors. The PCR employed 60 Vbeta primers together with 13 Jbeta primers. Clones were read by immunoSEQ multiplex PCR, and TCRdb kept only the in-frame ones, dropping some. The sample shows 200,000 to 300,000 clones, around 76% of them seen only once. The V and J ends lost 4 bases and 5 bases, in that order; junction bases with no gene match: 20. This CDR3 has 20 amino acids. Regarding this clone: The antigen is unknown.

Whole-study findings and limits: Across donors, presence/absence analyses took sequencing depth to be roughly uniform. Most sequenced TCRs were rare (though some public TCRs occurred in many donors).

The receptor was isolated from a woman aged 40 to 50 in good health and CMV-seropositive. Sequencing was done on a sample of PBMCs. The V call is TRBV23-1, the J call TRBJ2-4; the match to TRBD2 covers 10 bases. TRBV23-1 is an open reading frame, and its role is uncertain. CDR3 sequence reads: CASSPGTSDHSKGVENIQYF. The CDR3 DNA reads as TGCGCCAGCAGTCCCGGGACTAGCGACCACTCGAAGGGAGTCGAAAACATTCAGTACTTC.